The entry below gives a single T cell receptor (beta chain) sequence along with its context. The antigen remains unidentified. This entry belongs to a study of brain T cells in children with intractable seizures. Study observations and caveats: Viral specificity was inferred only from CDR3 similarity; HCMV serostatus was unknown.

Only cases whose brain tissue showed the highest T cell transcript signatures were sequenced. Before surgery, patients took at least one anti-epileptic drug. Only in-frame clones appear in the TCRdb table, and some are missing; sequencing was by immunoSEQ multiplex PCR. In the table there are tens of thousands of clones, about 92% of which are singletons. V dropped 3 bases and J dropped 1; count of bases not matched to a gene: 6. This CDR3 spans 16 amino acids. Germline assignment: CDR1 MNHNS and CDR2 SASEGT. The rearrangement uses TRBV6-1 and TRBJ2-3; 8 positions match TRBD1. The material sequenced was peripheral blood, taken at surgery. The clonotype was recovered from a boy under two years old with tuberous sclerosis and intractable seizures. CDR3 loop: CASSEDGQGGTDTQYF. As DNA, the CDR3 is TGTGCCAGCAGTGAGGATGGACAGGGCGGCACAGATACGCAGTATTTT.